The 20 T cell receptor beta chains in this list originate from one sample, sequenced in a study of beta chain features in type 1 diabetes. The sequenced template was cDNA made from the entire isolated RNA. The table came from immunoSEQ multiplex PCR; TCRdb's copy has only in-frame clones and leaves some out. The table records more than 300,000 clones, more than 12% of them present only once. The specimen was naive CD4+ T cells from blood. Receptors were obtained from a woman aged 18-35 years in good health.

This clone was observed a few times. J is TRBJ2-7 and V is TRBV28, with D possibly TRBD2 on 6 matching bases. The CDR3 contains 14 residues. Trimming removed 5 bases from V and 3 bases from J, with 14 bases in between. Germline-derived CDR1 and CDR2 are MDHEN and SYDVKM. Here the CDR3 DNA reads TGTGCCAGCAGTCTCGGGACTCTTGGCTACGAGCAGTACTTC. Encoded protein: CASSLGTLGYEQYF.

This clone has only a few counts. The rearrangement links TRBV7-9 to TRBJ2-3, with D possibly TRBD2 on 5 matching bases. This CDR3 is built from 11 residues. Germline V gene lookup returns CDR1 SEHNR and CDR2 FQNEAQ (reference sequence). V was trimmed by 7 bases and J by 11 bases, leaving 13 bases between them. CDR3: CASTPGGGQYF. The CDR3 DNA sequence: TGTGCCAGCACCCCCGGAGGTGGGCAGTATTTT.

This clone was recorded a few times. The chain joins TRBV7-2 to TRBJ1-1; no clear D gene. Trimming shortened V by 3 bases and J by 0 bases, and 8 bases separated the two germline ends. Per germline, CDR1 SGHTA and CDR2 FQGNSA. The CDR3 spans 14 residues. CDR3 nucleotides: TGTGCCAGCAGCTTGACTCTCCTGAACACTGAAGCTTTCTTT. The encoded protein is CASSLTLLNTEAFF.

V and J are TRBV18 and TRBJ2-7; weak D call: TRBD1 (6 bases). The germline gives CDR1 KGHSH, CDR2 LQKENI. The V gene lost 3 bases and the J gene lost 5 bases, with 11 bases spanning the gap. The CDR3 length is 13 residues. CDR3 residues: CASSPDRTDEQYF. Written as DNA, the CDR3 is TGTGCCAGCTCACCCGACAGGACTGACGAGCAGTACTTC.

CDR3 sequence reads: CASSLRQSNQPQHF. Written as DNA, the CDR3 is TGTGCCAGCAGTTTGCGGCAGAGCAATCAGCCCCAGCATTTT. The chain links TRBV27 to TRBJ1-5; D remains ambiguous. CDR1 MNHEY and CDR2 SMNVEV come from the germline V gene (reference sequence). The CDR3 is 14 amino acids. Deletions cut 3 bases from V and 1 base from J, with 7 bases between.

V usage is TRBV13 and J usage is TRBJ1-2; 10 nucleotides match TRBD1. Germline lookup yields CDR1 PRHDT and CDR2 FYEKMQ (reference sequence). V was pared by 5 bases and J by 5 bases, with 2 bases of the junction left unmatched. CDR3 length equals 13 residues. CDR3 nucleotides: TGTGCCAGCAGCGCGGACAGGGGGTATGGCTACACCTTC. Amino acid sequence: CASSADRGYGYTF.

On this clone itself: One end of the junction is discordant with germline, which a read error may explain. For the CDR3, the DNA is TGTGCCACCAGTGACAGGGCATCTCAAGAGACCCAGTACTTC. Translation gives CATSDRASQETQYF. The chain recombines TRBV28 with TRBJ2-5; TRBD1 aligns across 7 bases. Germline CDR1 MDHEN, CDR2 SYDVKM. The CDR3 has 14 amino acids.

V gene TRBV6-6 combines with J gene TRBJ2-5; TRBD2 matches at 7 bases. J was trimmed by 5 bases and V by 6 bases; bases with no gene match: 3. Germline CDR1 reads MNHNY; CDR2 reads SVGAGI (reference sequence). The CDR3 spans 12 residues. In DNA, the CDR3 is TGTGCCAGCAGGGGAGGGGCCGAGACCCAGTACTTC. Its protein product is CASRGGAETQYF.

This clone was seen a handful of times. Other DNA sequences in the sample encode the same CDR3. This chain joins TRBV10-3 and TRBJ2-7; D gene uncertain. Germline V lookup: CDR1 ENHRY, CDR2 SYGVKD. This CDR3 is built from 11 residues. V lost 4 bases to trimming and J lost 4 bases, with 5 bases between them. DNA for the CDR3: TGTGCCATCAGTGGTTTATACGAGCAGTACTTC. Encoded protein: CAISGLYEQYF.

This clone showed up just a few times. The rearrangement joins TRBV18 to TRBJ2-5; TRBD2 aligns across 8 bases. Trimming removed 6 bases from V and 5 bases from J; junction bases left unmatched: 11. Germline values: CDR1 KGHSH, CDR2 LQKENI. CDR3 length: 15 amino acids. CDR3 nucleotides: TGTGCCAGCTCGAAGCCGGGACTAGTTCCCGAGACCCAGTACTTC. It translates to CASSKPGLVPETQYF.

Only a few counts were recorded for this clone. The chain is built from TRBV5-4 and TRBJ2-4, with D possibly TRBD2 on 5 matching bases. The CDR3 is made up of 14 amino acids. Between the trimmed V and J ends, which lost 2 bases and 5 bases, there was a span of 11 bases. In germline, CDR1 is SGHNT, CDR2 YYREEE (reference sequence). The CDR3 DNA follows: TGTGCCAGCAGCTTCGATCGGGGAGAAAACATTCAGTACTTC. It codes for CASSFDRGENIQYF.

The V gene is TRBV4-1, the J gene TRBJ2-1, with TRBD2 matching 8 bases. Per germline, CDR1 MGHRA and CDR2 YSYEKL. V lost 4 bases and J lost 0; bases outside the gene matches: 11. The CDR3 extends over 18 amino acids. The CDR3 coding sequence is TGCGCCAGCAGCCCCGGGGGAAGCGGGAGATCCTCCTACAATGAGCAGTTCTTC. It yields the protein CASSPGGSGRSSYNEQFF.

The chain recombines TRBV4-1 with TRBJ2-1; TRBD2 matches 8 bases. Germline CDR1 MGHRA, CDR2 YSYEKL. The CDR3 spans 15 residues. V shed 1 base, J shed 7 bases, and the junction held 6 bases outside the gene matches. Here the CDR3 reads CASSQVSGSANEQFF. CDR3 nucleotide sequence: TGCGCCAGCAGCCAAGTAAGCGGGAGCGCGAATGAGCAGTTCTTC.

The V and J genes are TRBV28 and TRBJ2-7; TRBD1 is a possible D gene (6 bases). Per germline, CDR1 MDHEN and CDR2 SYDVKM. The V gene lost 8 bases and the J gene lost 3 bases, with 11 bases spanning the gap. This CDR3 has 12 amino acids. The CDR3 sequence: CASRTDLYEQYF. CDR3 sequence (DNA): TGTGCCAGCCGGACAGACCTCTACGAGCAGTACTTC.

Remarks on this clone: The junction differs from germline at one of its ends, possibly a read error. The chain carries TRBV7-7 and TRBJ1-1; D gene unclear. Germline loops: CDR1 SSHAT, CDR2 FNYEAQ (reference sequence). This CDR3 has 13 residues. The CDR3 region is CASSLSMNTEAFF. As DNA, the CDR3 is TGTGCTAGCAGCTTAAGCATGAACACTGAAGCTTTCTTT.

This clone came up a few times. The identical CDR3 is also encoded by other nucleotide sequences in the sample. The chain employs TRBV5-1 and TRBJ1-1, with 8 nucleotides matching TRBD1. The CDR3 runs 13 residues. V was pared by 7 bases and J by 3 bases, with 5 bases of the junction left unmatched. From germline, CDR1 is SGHRS and CDR2 YFSETQ. Here the CDR3 reads CASSPDRDTEAFF. CDR3 bases: TGCGCCAGCTCCCCGGACAGGGACACTGAAGCTTTCTTT.

V gene TRBV5-1 combines with J gene TRBJ2-7; 7 positions agree with TRBD1. From germline, CDR1 is SGHRS and CDR2 YFSETQ. The CDR3 sequence is 14 residues long. V lost 4 bases to trimming and J lost 5 bases; unmatched junction nucleotides: 9. CDR3 region: CASSLAGTANEQYF. For the CDR3, the DNA is TGCGCCAGCAGCCTAGCCGGGACAGCAAACGAGCAGTACTTC.

This chain joins TRBV9 and TRBJ2-3, with a possible D match to TRBD2 (5 bases). There are 14 residues in the CDR3. The germline V gene has CDR1 SGDLS and CDR2 YYNGEE. V was pared by 0 bases and J by 5 bases, with 10 bases between. In nucleotides, the CDR3 is TGTGCCAGCAGCGTAGCGGGAAGTCAAGATACGCAGTATTTT. Protein product: CASSVAGSQDTQYF. Combining the CDR3 with reference TRBV9 and TRBJ2-3 gives the whole variable domain DSGVTQTPKHLITATGQRVTLRCSPRSGDLSVYWYQQSLDQGLQFLIQYYNGEERAKGNILERFSAQQFPDLHSELNLSSLELGDSALYFCASSVAGSQDTQYFGPGTRLTVL.

This clone was observed a handful of times. The chain joins TRBV2 to TRBJ2-7; D is unclear. Germline V gene lookup returns CDR1 SNHLY and CDR2 FYNNEI. The CDR3 totals 13 residues. Trimming took off 4 bases at V and 6 bases at J, with 13 bases between the two ends. CDR3 protein: CASSAQLGFEQYF. Here the CDR3 DNA reads TGTGCCAGCAGTGCCCAACTGGGCTTCGAGCAGTACTTC.

A few counts support this clone. This CDR3 reads CASSLGGTSGRAGEQFF. As DNA, the CDR3 is TGTGCCAGCAGCTTAGGCGGGACTAGCGGGAGGGCCGGTGAGCAGTTCTTC. This chain links TRBV7-9 with TRBJ2-1; 16 bases are shared with TRBD2. This CDR3 comprises 17 residues. V lost 1 base to trimming and J lost 9 bases; unmatched junction nucleotides: 6. Germline CDR1 is SEHNR and CDR2 is FQNEAQ (reference sequence).